A selection of T cell receptor beta chains follows, all from one sample in a study of blood T cell repertoires in COVID-19. The table came from immunoSEQ multiplex PCR; TCRdb's copy has only in-frame clones and leaves some out. The table lists 150,000 or so clones, roughly 86% of them singletons, with 15% in the top ten. Sequencing was carried out using peripheral blood. These receptors all come from a human donor with acute or convalescent COVID-19. The donor label of this sample is uncertain. The CDR3 runs from the conserved cysteine through the conserved F or W. The order of the fields is J gene, clone size, V gene, D gene, CDR3 protein, CDR3 DNA. A D gene is named only where the DNA matches it firmly. Size is omitted from some rows. Given values are once, few, many or a class for expanded clones.

J gene: TRBJ2-7
clone size: -
V gene: TRBV27
D gene: -
CDR3 protein: CASSPSWRGEQYF
CDR3 DNA: TGTGCCAGCAGCCCTAGTTGGAGAGGCGAGCAGTACTTC

J gene: TRBJ1-5
clone size: -
V gene: TRBV30
D gene: -
CDR3 protein: CAWSEQGTQPQHF
CDR3 DNA: TGTGCCTGGAGTGAGCAGGGAACCCAGCCCCAGCATTTT

J gene: TRBJ1-1
clone size: -
V gene: TRBV19
D gene: -
CDR3 protein: CASTREDEAFF
CDR3 DNA: TGTGCCAGTACCAGGGAGGATGAAGCTTTCTTT

J gene: TRBJ1-2
clone size: -
V gene: TRBV25-1
D gene: -
CDR3 protein: CASRGQPYGYTF
CDR3 DNA: TGTGCCAGCCGCGGCCAACCTTATGGCTACACCTTC

J gene: TRBJ1-5
clone size: -
V gene: TRBV2
D gene: -
CDR3 protein: CASRVSGDNQPQHF
CDR3 DNA: TGTGCCAGCAGGGTCAGCGGGGATAATCAGCCCCAGCATTTT

J gene: TRBJ1-2
clone size: once
V gene: TRBV21-1
D gene: -
CDR3 protein: CASSNIRLEGGLPTNYGYTF
CDR3 DNA: TGTGCCAGCAGCAATATAAGACTGGAGGGTGGCCTCCCCACCAACTATGGCTACACCTTC

J gene: TRBJ1-4
clone size: -
V gene: TRBV5-1
D gene: TRBD1
CDR3 protein: CASSSQGGTEKLFF
CDR3 DNA: TGCGCCAGCAGCTCTCAGGGGGGAACTGAAAAACTGTTTTTT

J gene: TRBJ1-3
clone size: -
V gene: TRBV11-3
D gene: -
CDR3 protein: CASSLDGRAGNTIYF
CDR3 DNA: TGTGCCAGCAGCTTAGACGGCAGGGCTGGAAACACCATATATTTT

J gene: TRBJ1-1
clone size: -
V gene: TRBV3-1/TRBV3-2
D gene: -
CDR3 protein: CASSPFGLSHMNTEAFF
CDR3 DNA: TGTGCCAGCAGCCCATTCGGACTGTCCCACATGAACACTGAAGCTTTCTTT

J gene: TRBJ1-1
clone size: -
V gene: TRBV12-3/TRBV12-4
D gene: -
CDR3 protein: CASTPGEVAFF
CDR3 DNA: TGTGCCAGCACCCCCGGGGAGGTGGCTTTCTTT

J gene: TRBJ1-4
clone size: -
V gene: TRBV4-1
D gene: -
CDR3 protein: CASSHPANIATNEKLFF
CDR3 DNA: TGCGCCAGCAGCCACCCTGCTAATATTGCAACTAATGAAAAACTGTTTTTT

J gene: TRBJ1-2
clone size: once
V gene: TRBV19
D gene: TRBD1
CDR3 protein: CASSRQGAGYGYTF
CDR3 DNA: TGTGCCAGTAGCAGACAGGGTGCGGGCTATGGCTACACCTTC

J gene: TRBJ1-2
clone size: -
V gene: TRBV6-1
D gene: TRBD1
CDR3 protein: CASSEEGRGRSLDGYTF
CDR3 DNA: TGTGCCAGCAGTGAAGAAGGCAGGGGGCGCTCCCTGGATGGCTACACCTTC

J gene: TRBJ1-2
clone size: -
V gene: TRBV4-1
D gene: -
CDR3 protein: CASSQDPSNYGYTF
CDR3 DNA: TGCGCCAGCAGCCAAGATCCCAGTAACTATGGCTACACCTTC

J gene: TRBJ2-5
clone size: -
V gene: TRBV2
D gene: -
CDR3 protein: CASRRSGAGGETQYF
CDR3 DNA: TGTGCCAGCAGGAGATCAGGGGCGGGTGGCGAGACCCAGTACTTC

J gene: TRBJ1-1
clone size: -
V gene: TRBV21-1
D gene: -
CDR3 protein: CASSILGTGVIVMNTEAFF
CDR3 DNA: TGTGCCAGCAGCATCCTTGGGACAGGGGTCATTGTCATGAACACTGAAGCTTTCTTT

J gene: TRBJ2-1
clone size: -
V gene: TRBV3-1/TRBV3-2
D gene: TRBD2
CDR3 protein: CASSQGGLAANEQFF
CDR3 DNA: TGTGCCAGCAGCCAAGGAGGACTAGCGGCCAATGAGCAGTTCTTC

J gene: TRBJ2-4
clone size: once
V gene: TRBV25-1
D gene: TRBD2
CDR3 protein: CASSESTSGGINIQYF
CDR3 DNA: TGTGCCAGCAGTGAATCAACTAGCGGGGGGATAAACATTCAGTACTTC

J gene: TRBJ2-3
clone size: once
V gene: TRBV2
D gene: -
CDR3 protein: CASSGRYRDTQYF
CDR3 DNA: TGTGCCAGCAGTGGGAGGTATCGAGATACGCAGTATTTT

J gene: TRBJ1-4
clone size: -
V gene: TRBV4-1
D gene: -
CDR3 protein: CASSQDPGVTNEKLFF
CDR3 DNA: TGCGCCAGCAGCCAAGACCCCGGGGTGACTAATGAAAAACTGTTTTTT

J gene: TRBJ2-5
clone size: -
V gene: TRBV14
D gene: TRBD1
CDR3 protein: CASSRDSQETQYF
CDR3 DNA: TGTGCCAGCAGCCGGGACAGTCAAGAGACCCAGTACTTC

J gene: TRBJ2-1
clone size: few
V gene: TRBV25-1
D gene: -
CDR3 protein: CASSAGLNEQFF
CDR3 DNA: TGTGCCAGCAGTGCGGGACTGAATGAGCAGTTCTTC

J gene: TRBJ2-3
clone size: -
V gene: TRBV5-1
D gene: TRBD2
CDR3 protein: CASSLGRASGGLDTQYF
CDR3 DNA: TGCGCCAGCAGCTTGGGGCGGGCTAGCGGGGGGCTTGATACGCAGTATTTT

J gene: TRBJ2-7
clone size: -
V gene: TRBV5-1
D gene: -
CDR3 protein: CASSLADISPYEQYF
CDR3 DNA: TGCGCCAGCAGCTTGGCGGACATTAGCCCTTACGAGCAGTACTTC